The rows below give T cell receptor beta chains drawn from one sample of a study of neoadjuvant anti-PD-1 for oral cavity cancer. Sequencing used immunoSEQ multiplex PCR; TCRdb keeps in-frame clones, though not all of them. The sample carries about 12,000 clones, around 71% recorded once. The sequencing used PBMCs, collected after nivolumab (anti-PD-1) treatment. The receptors come from a person aged 35-80 years with oral cavity squamous cell carcinoma. Each CDR3 is given with its conserved first and last residue. A D gene is named only where the DNA matches it firmly. The size of a clone is reported for some rows only, either as once, few or many, or as a class for expanded clones.

NA,TRBJ1-2,TRBV2,NA,TGTGCCAGCAGTGATGGGGCACCCCAACTGGGCTATGGCTACACCTTC,CASSDGAPQLGYGYTF
NA,TRBJ1-2,TRBV27,NA,TGTGCCAGCAGTTTCCGGCACGAGTATAACTATGGCTACACCTTC,CASSFRHEYNYGYTF
NA,TRBJ1-1,TRBV30,TRBD1,TGTGCCTGGAGAGCCAGGGGGATGAACACTGAAGCTTTCTTT,CAWRARGMNTEAFF
NA,TRBJ2-6,TRBV6-5,TRBD1,TGTGCCAGCAGCGGACAGGCCTCTGGGGCCAACGTCCTGACTTTC,CASSGQASGANVLTF
NA,TRBJ2-6,TRBV5-8,NA,TGTGCCAGCAGCTTGGGAATTTCTGGGGCCAACGTCCTGACTTTC,CASSLGISGANVLTF
NA,TRBJ2-1,TRBV7-9,TRBD1,TGTGCCAGCAGCTTCCCGGGACAGTACAATGAGCAGTTCTTC,CASSFPGQYNEQFF
NA,TRBJ1-3,TRBV7-8,NA,TGTGCCAGCAGCCCTCGAGGGGCTGGAAACACCATATATTTT,CASSPRGAGNTIYF
NA,TRBJ1-2,TRBV19,TRBD1,TGTGCCAGTAGTCAGCGACAGGGGGATCGCTATGGCTACACCTTC,CASSQRQGDRYGYTF
NA,TRBJ2-5,TRBV2,NA,TGTGCCAGCGGATCATCGGGGGAGACCCAGTACTTC,CASGSSGETQYF
once,TRBJ2-2,TRBV7-8,TRBD1,TGTGCCAGCAGCTTAGAGATATGGTCCAGGGGGCTGGGCGGGGAGCTGTTTTTT,CASSLEIWSRGLGGELFF
NA,TRBJ2-6,TRBV5-1,NA,TGCGCCAGCAGCCTGGCCCGTAATCGGTGGGGATCCGGCTCTGGGGCCAACGTCCTGACTTTC,CASSLARNRWGSGSGANVLTF
NA,TRBJ2-3,TRBV30,TRBD2,TGTGCCTGGAGGTGGCGGGGGAGCACAGATACGCAGTATTTT,CAWRWRGSTDTQYF
NA,TRBJ1-1,TRBV18,NA,TGTGCCAGCTCACCATTTACGACAAGGGACACTGAAGCTTTCTTT,CASSPFTTRDTEAFF
NA,TRBJ2-7,TRBV5-1,TRBD2,TGCGCCAGCAGCTTCCGAGGACTAGCGGGAGGGCGGAGCTACGAGCAGTACTTC,CASSFRGLAGGRSYEQYF
few,TRBJ1-1,TRBV4-1,NA,TGCGCCAGCAGCCAAATAGGGGGGCGATTCGGTGAAGCTTTCTTT,CASSQIGGRFGEAFF
NA,TRBJ2-7,TRBV30,NA,TGTGCTTTCGGGGTCCTCTACGAGCAGTACTTC,CAFGVLYEQYF
NA,TRBJ1-4,TRBV15,NA,TGTGCCACCAGCCGGTTCACTTCAACTAATGAAAAACTGTTTTTT,CATSRFTSTNEKLFF
NA,TRBJ2-7,TRBV19,TRBD1,TGTGCCAGTAGTATGGGACAGGGGTTCTCCTACGAGCAGTACTTC,CASSMGQGFSYEQYF
few,TRBJ1-1,TRBV29-1,TRBD1,TGCAGCGTGTCGCACAGGGGGACCGACACTGAAGCTTTCTTT,CSVSHRGTDTEAFF
NA,TRBJ2-3,TRBV7-8,NA,TGTGCCAGCAGCCCGGTGTCGGATACGCAGTATTTT,CASSPVSDTQYF
NA,TRBJ2-3,TRBV7-6,TRBD2,TGTGCCAGCAGCTTATGGGCTAGCGGGGGGGCCGGCACAGATACGCAGTATTTT,CASSLWASGGAGTDTQYF
NA,TRBJ2-1,TRBV7-2,TRBD2,TGTGCCAGCAGCCAAGGGGCGCGGGGGGTCATTAATGAGCAGTTCTTC,CASSQGARGVINEQFF
NA,TRBJ1-2,TRBV2,NA,TGTGCCAGCAGTGAAAATGTGGCCGGCTACACCTTC,CASSENVAGYTF
few,TRBJ1-5,TRBV6-1,TRBD1,TGTGCCAGCAGTGAATGGACAGGGGGCGACAATCAGCCCCAGCATTTT,CASSEWTGGDNQPQHF
NA,TRBJ2-1,TRBV5-1,NA,TGCGCCAGCAGCTTGGGGGCAAGATACAATGAGCAGTTCTTC,CASSLGARYNEQFF
NA,TRBJ2-3,TRBV4-2,TRBD1,TGTGCCACAGGCCCCGCGCAGGGGGGCACAGATACGCAGTATTTT,CATGPAQGGTDTQYF
NA,TRBJ2-1,TRBV4-1,TRBD2,TGCGCCAGCAGCCAAGCTGCTAGCGGAGCGTACAATGAGCAGTTCTTC,CASSQAASGAYNEQFF
NA,TRBJ2-1,TRBV11-3,TRBD2,TGTGCCAGCAGCTTGGGGAGGGCCGCGTACAATGAGCAGTTCTTC,CASSLGRAAYNEQFF
NA,TRBJ2-6,TRBV7-8,NA,TGTGCCAGCAGCTTGGATTCCGCCTCTGGGGCCAACGTCCTGACTTTC,CASSLDSASGANVLTF
NA,TRBJ2-7,TRBV7-9,NA,TGTGCCAGCAGCCCCTCCAGGTACCTCCGCTACGAGCAGTACTTC,CASSPSRYLRYEQYF
few,TRBJ1-1,TRBV27,NA,TGTGCCAGCAGTTTTCGGGGGGGGATGGCTGAAGCTTTCTTT,CASSFRGGMAEAFF
NA,TRBJ2-3,TRBV10-1,NA,TGCGCCAGCAGTGATTACACAGATACGCAGTATTTT,CASSDYTDTQYF
NA,TRBJ2-3,TRBV4-1,NA,TGCGCCAGCAGCCCTCTAGTCTTGGCAGATACGCAGTATTTT,CASSPLVLADTQYF
NA,TRBJ1-1,TRBV28,NA,TGTGCCAGCACTCGTGGGCCGGTTGGGACTGAAGCTTTCTTT,CASTRGPVGTEAFF
NA,TRBJ2-7,TRBV18,NA,TGTGCCAGCTCACCTGGAGTGGGGGCCTACGAGCAGTACTTC,CASSPGVGAYEQYF
NA,TRBJ2-1,TRBV2,NA,TGTGCCAGCAGTGAATACCTAGGAAGTTTGCTGTTCTTC,CASSEYLGSLLFF
few,TRBJ2-2,TRBV4-2,NA,TGTGCCAGCAGTCAAGCCGAGGACCCGAACACCGGGGAGCTGTTTTTT,CASSQAEDPNTGELFF
NA,TRBJ2-3,TRBV7-6,NA,TGTGCCAGCAGCTTCCAGGGATCGTCTGGGACAGATACGCAGTATTTT,CASSFQGSSGTDTQYF
NA,TRBJ2-1,TRBV5-1,NA,TGCGCCAGCAGCTTGACTAATGGAGAGCAGTTCTTC,CASSLTNGEQFF
NA,TRBJ1-1,TRBV18,NA,TGTGCCAGCTCACCACCAGAAATTGGGGCTTTCTTT,CASSPPEIGAFF
NA,TRBJ1-2,TRBV11-2,NA,TGTGCCAGCAAGGCGACTAACTATGGCTACACCTTC,CASKATNYGYTF
NA,TRBJ2-3,TRBV6-1,NA,TGTGCCAGCCGAGTTGGTCGACACACAGATACGCAGTATTTT,CASRVGRHTDTQYF
NA,TRBJ1-1,TRBV11-2,NA,TGTGCCAGCAGCGGACTGGACAGCATGAACACTGAAGCTTTCTTT,CASSGLDSMNTEAFF
NA,TRBJ1-1,TRBV6-4,NA,TGTGCCAGCAGGAGGGGTACTGAAGCTTTCTTT,CASRRGTEAFF
NA,TRBJ2-7,TRBV28,NA,TGTGCCAGCAGTTTATTTTCACGTCCCCCGCTCTACGAGCAGTACTTC,CASSLFSRPPLYEQYF
NA,TRBJ2-1,TRBV29-1,TRBD2,TGCAGCGTTGAAGTAGCGGGAGTCTTCTATAGCTCCTACAATGAGCAGTTCTTC,CSVEVAGVFYSSYNEQFF
NA,TRBJ1-1,TRBV30,TRBD1,TGTGCCTGGTTACAGGGGGCGAACACTGAAGCTTTCTTT,CAWLQGANTEAFF
NA,TRBJ2-2,TRBV2,NA,TGTGCCAGCAGAGTCGGGAGAACCGGGGAGCTGTTTTTT,CASRVGRTGELFF
few,TRBJ1-1,TRBV10-3,NA,TGTGCCATCAGTGGGGGAGGTCGGGGGACTGAAGCTTTCTTT,CAISGGGRGTEAFF
NA,TRBJ2-5,TRBV5-1,NA,TGCGCCAGCAGCTTGTCTCTACAAGAGACCCAGTACTTC,CASSLSLQETQYF
NA,TRBJ1-1,TRBV5-1,NA,TGCGCCAGCAGTTCGGAGGGGAACACTGAAGCTTTCTTT,CASSSEGNTEAFF
NA,TRBJ2-1,TRBV6-5,NA,TGTGCCAGCAGTTACGACAGGTTCGATGAGCAGTTCTTC,CASSYDRFDEQFF
NA,TRBJ1-1,TRBV6-1,NA,TGTGCCAGCAGTGGAAGAGGGACGGTGAACACTGAAGCTTTCTTT,CASSGRGTVNTEAFF
NA,TRBJ1-2,TRBV28,NA,TGTGCCAGCAGTTTTAAACCCGACGGCGATGAGGGCTACACCTTC,CASSFKPDGDEGYTF
NA,TRBJ2-7,TRBV25-1,NA,TGTGCCAGCGGGGCCCAGGGGTACGAGCAGTACTTC,CASGAQGYEQYF
few,TRBJ1-5,TRBV4-1,TRBD1,TGCGCCAGCAGCCAAGGGCGACAGGGGATAAGGAATCAGCCCCAGCATTTT,CASSQGRQGIRNQPQHF
NA,TRBJ1-1,TRBV5-1,NA,TGCGCCAGCAGCCTGATTAGTGGTATGAACACTGAAGCTTTCTTT,CASSLISGMNTEAFF
NA,TRBJ2-4,TRBV12-5,NA,TGTGCTAGTGGTTTGGTACGGGTTTGGAGACAGATAGAACATGTAGCCAAAAACATTCAGTACTTC,CASGLVRVWRQIEHVAKNIQYF
NA,TRBJ2-1,TRBV27,TRBD1,TGTGCCAGCAGGCCAGGGGGTATGGCCCATGAGCAGTTCTTC,CASRPGGMAHEQFF
NA,TRBJ1-1,TRBV5-1,TRBD1,TGCGCCAGCAGCGGGACAGCCTTGAACACTGAAGCTTTCTTT,CASSGTALNTEAFF